The rows below give T cell receptor beta chains drawn from one sample of a study of regulatory T cells in long-lasting Graves disease. One entry per CDR3 protein, called by TCRdb with MiXCR from the multiplex PCR reads. Among around 500,000 distinct CDR3 sequences listed, around 20% were seen once. Sequences were derived from peripheral blood mononuclear cells (PBMCs), sampled when the disease was refractory, from a patient treated with antithyroid drugs. The receptors were gathered from a female donor with Graves disease. The CDR3 runs from the conserved cysteine through the conserved F or W. The D gene is left open where the match is weak. Where a row states a size, it is once, few, many or the class of an expanded clone; other rows omit it.

abundance,v_gene,j_gene,d_gene,CDR3aa,CDR3nt
few,TRBV4-1,TRBJ1-4,NA,CASSQEGGRGEKLFF,TGCGCCAGCAGCCAAGAGGGGGGGCGTGGTGAAAAACTGTTTTTT
NA,TRBV27,TRBJ2-1,NA,CASCPGALYNEQFF,TGTGCCAGCTGCCCAGGGGCCTTATACAATGAGCAGTTCTTC
few,TRBV5-1,TRBJ1-1,TRBD1,CASSLGDRAPEAFF,TGCGCCAGCAGCTTGGGTGACAGGGCCCCTGAAGCTTTCTTT
many,TRBV28,TRBJ1-2,TRBD1,CASSFGTGNGYTF,TGTGCCAGCAGTTTTGGGACAGGGAATGGCTACACCTTC
many,TRBV2,TRBJ1-5,NA,CASSAGGDEYQPQHF,TGTGCCAGCAGTGCCGGGGGGGACGAATATCAGCCCCAGCATTTT
NA,TRBV2,TRBJ1-2,NA,CASIAGGFNYGYTF,TGTGCCAGCATTGCCGGGGGTTTTAACTATGGCTACACCTTC
NA,TRBV7-2,TRBJ1-5,NA,CASTVGTGSIAQPQHF,TGTGCCAGCACGGTAGGCACAGGGTCGATTGCTCAGCCCCAGCATTTT
NA,TRBV9,TRBJ2-7,TRBD1,CASSVGQGGFYEQYF,TGTGCCAGCAGCGTTGGACAGGGAGGTTTCTACGAGCAGTACTTC
NA,TRBV7-2,TRBJ2-2,NA,CASSLEPSPGELFF,TGTGCCAGCAGCTTAGAGCCTAGCCCCGGGGAGCTGTTTTTT
many,TRBV7-2,TRBJ1-6,NA,CASSSTLTYNSPLHF,TGTGCCAGCAGCTCGACCCTGACCTATAATTCACCCCTCCACTTT
many,TRBV7-9,TRBJ2-7,NA,CASSLLVSSLGYEQYF,TGTGCCAGCAGCTTACTTGTCAGCTCCCTCGGGTACGAGCAGTACTTC
many,TRBV9,TRBJ1-5,NA,CASSRTGGQPQHF,TGTGCCAGCAGCAGGACGGGCGGTCAGCCCCAGCATTTT
many,TRBV3-1,TRBJ2-7,NA,CASSLRRAGEQYF,TGTGCCAGCAGCCTACGCCGGGCAGGCGAGCAGTACTTC
many,TRBV2,TRBJ2-2,TRBD2,CASSGLAENTGELFF,TGTGCCAGCAGCGGACTAGCGGAGAACACCGGGGAGCTGTTTTTT
few,TRBV19,TRBJ1-5,NA,CASTPGALSNQPQHF,TGTGCCAGTACCCCTGGAGCCTTGAGCAATCAGCCCCAGCATTTT
few,TRBV29-1,TRBJ1-1,TRBD1,CSVEGAGGNTEAFF,TGCAGCGTTGAAGGCGCAGGGGGTAATACTGAAGCTTTCTTT
NA,TRBV19,TRBJ2-2,TRBD2,CASRTSGSVGELFF,TGTGCCAGTAGAACTAGCGGGAGTGTCGGGGAGCTGTTTTTT
many,TRBV20-1,TRBJ2-7,NA,CSARVIRREQYF,TGCAGTGCTAGAGTAATAAGGCGCGAGCAGTACTTC
many,TRBV13,TRBJ1-2,NA,CASSIRQGRGYTF,TGTGCCAGCAGCATTCGGCAGGGCCGTGGCTACACCTTC
many,TRBV30,TRBJ2-5,NA,CAWSSDQETQYF,TGTGCCTGGTCATCCGACCAAGAGACCCAGTACTTC
many,TRBV7-2,TRBJ2-5,NA,CASSLDLGEETQYF,TGTGCCAGCAGCTTAGATTTAGGGGAAGAGACCCAGTACTTC
few,TRBV12-3/TRBV12-4,TRBJ2-3,NA,CASSFSGGTDTQYF,TGTGCCAGCAGTTTTTCAGGGGGCACAGATACGCAGTATTTT
NA,TRBV13,TRBJ2-1,TRBD2,CASSPGLALNEQFF,TGTGCCAGCAGCCCGGGACTAGCTTTGAATGAGCAGTTCTTC
few,TRBV4-3,TRBJ1-6,NA,CASSQDHINNSPLHF,TGCGCCAGCAGCCAAGACCACATTAATAATTCACCCCTCCACTTT